The 27 T cell receptor beta chains presented below share a single source sample, sequenced in a study of shared clonotypes between healthy human individuals. Some clones are missing from TCRdb's copy, which holds only in-frame ones; the method was immunoSEQ multiplex PCR. The sample includes around 2.3 million clones, approximately 94% of them seen just once. Sequencing was carried out using naive CD4+ T cells sorted from blood. Documented subset: CD45RA+ positively selected. The receptors were sampled from a man in his late teens or twenties in good health.

The rearrangement joins TRBV13 to TRBJ2-5; 7 bases align to TRBD1. V dropped 5 bases and J dropped 4; count of bases not matched to a gene: 4. CDR3 size: 13 residues. The germline CDR1 and CDR2 sequences are PRHDT and FYEKMQ (reference sequence). CDR3 sequence (DNA): TGTGCCAGCAGCCTTCCAGGGGGAGAGACCCAGTACTTC. Translation gives CASSLPGGETQYF. The whole variable domain, remainder taken from reference TRBV13 and TRBJ2-5, is AAGVIQSPRHLIKEKRETATLKCYPIPRHDTVYWYQQGPGQDPQFLISFYEKMQSDKGSIPDRFSAQQFSDYHSELNMSSLELGDSALYFCASSLPGGETQYFGPGTRLLVL.

The V gene is TRBV5-1, the J gene TRBJ1-6; TRBD1 matches at 9 bases. Germline assignment: CDR1 SGHRS and CDR2 YFSETQ. V shed 1 base, J shed 7 bases, and the junction held 3 bases outside the gene matches. This CDR3 region has 15 residues. CDR3 region: CASSLTDRGNSPLHF. CDR3 DNA sequence: TGCGCCAGCAGCTTGACTGACAGGGGGAATTCACCCCTCCACTTT.

V is TRBV6-6 and J is TRBJ1-5; D might be TRBD1 (6 bases). CDR3 length: 14 amino acids. V was trimmed by 7 bases and J by 3 bases, leaving 13 bases between them. CDR1 MNHNY and CDR2 SVGAGI come from the germline V gene (reference sequence). This CDR3 reads CASNLQGTNQPQHF. The CDR3 region has the DNA TGTGCCAGCAACTTACAGGGAACCAATCAGCCCCAGCATTTT.

The rearrangement uses TRBV4-3 and TRBJ2-1; D not resolved. Trimming took 4 bases from V and 10 from J, leaving 14 bases between them. The CDR3 length is 13 residues. CDR1 and CDR2 (germline): LGHNA, YSLEER. The chain's CDR3 is CASSPSPGWEQFF. The CDR3 region has the DNA TGCGCCAGCAGCCCCTCACCTGGGTGGGAGCAGTTCTTC.

To note about this clone: This sample also contains other DNA sequences that code for the same CDR3. V is TRBV6-5 and J is TRBJ1-6; no definite D call. V shed 0 bases and J shed 4 bases, with 7 bases lying between them. From germline, CDR1 is MNHEY and CDR2 SVGAGI. The CDR3 contains 15 residues. In nucleotides, the CDR3 is TGTGCCAGCAGTTACTCGCGGGATTATAATTCACCCCTCCACTTT. It encodes CASSYSRDYNSPLHF.

The V and J genes are TRBV10-1 and TRBJ2-5, with a tentative D call TRBD1 (6 bases). CDR3 length: 14 amino acids. Germline V gives CDR1 WNHNN, CDR2 SYGVQD (reference sequence). Trimming took 0 bases from V and 5 from J, leaving 10 bases between them. The DNA of the CDR3 is TGCGCCAGCAGTGAGTCAGGGGGAGTGGAGACCCAGTACTTC. Encoded protein: CASSESGGVETQYF.

This clone was recorded only once. The chain uses TRBV11-2 and TRBJ1-4, with TRBD1 as a possible D gene (6 bases). Germline loops: CDR1 SGHAT, CDR2 FQNNGV. The CDR3 has 13 residues. V was trimmed by 1 base and J by 8 bases, leaving 8 bases between them. CDR3 DNA: TGTGCCAGCAGCTTAGGGAGGGGGGAAAAACTGTTTTTT. It translates to CASSLGRGEKLFF.

The count of this clone is one. The rearrangement joins TRBV18 to TRBJ1-4; D is perhaps TRBD1 (5 bases). V was cut by 4 bases and J by 0 bases, with 12 bases left in between. The CDR3 covers 16 residues. Germline V CDR1 and CDR2: KGHSH, LQKENI. The CDR3 DNA follows: TGTGCCAGCTCACGCGAGACAGTTGCAACTAATGAAAAACTGTTTTTT. Its translation: CASSRETVATNEKLFF.

Comments on this clone: This sample includes further DNA sequences coding for the same CDR3. This chain links TRBV9 with TRBJ1-6; D unresolved. Trimming took off 0 bases at V and 10 bases at J, with 8 bases between the two ends. This CDR3 spans 13 amino acids. The V gene's germline CDR1 is SGDLS and CDR2 YYNGEE. The CDR3 is CASSVGGGSPLHF. Here the CDR3 DNA reads TGTGCCAGCAGCGTAGGGGGTGGCTCACCCCTCCACTTT.

This chain connects TRBV2 to TRBJ2-3; 7 bases are shared with TRBD1. J lost 4 bases, V lost 7 bases, and 8 bases had no gene match. The germline gives CDR1 SNHLY, CDR2 FYNNEI. The CDR3 covers 14 residues. The CDR3 DNA follows: TGTGCCAGCAACGAACAGGGGAAGGCAGATACGCAGTATTTT. It encodes CASNEQGKADTQYF. Full variable domain (outside the CDR3, taken from reference TRBV2 and TRBJ2-3): EPEVTQTPSHQVTQMGQEVILRCVPISNHLYFYWYRQILGQKVEFLVSFYNNEISEKSEIFDDQFSVERPDGSNFTLKIRSTKLEDSAMYFCASNEQGKADTQYFGPGTRLTVL.

The chain links TRBV19 to TRBJ1-4; D unclear. V lost 0 bases, J lost 3 bases, and 11 bases lay in between. This CDR3 is 16 amino acids long. From germline, CDR1 is LNHDA and CDR2 SQIVND (reference sequence). The CDR3 here is CASSIEFSRANEKLFF. The CDR3 DNA follows: TGTGCCAGTAGTATAGAGTTCTCAAGGGCTAATGAAAAACTGTTTTTT.

V is TRBV10-3 and J is TRBJ1-2; D remains ambiguous. The V gene lost 0 bases and the J gene lost 4 bases, with 6 bases spanning the gap. The germline gives CDR1 ENHRY, CDR2 SYGVKD. The CDR3 spans 13 residues. The CDR3 nucleotides read TGTGCCATCAGTGAGTCAGTACCCTATGGCTACACCTTC. This gives the protein CAISESVPYGYTF.

The chain uses TRBV21-1 and TRBJ2-2; TRBD1 reflects the table's D call only, with no check against the DNA. TRBV21-1 counts as a pseudogene. The CDR3 has 14 amino acids. The CDR3 spells CASSGTGFTGELFF. The DNA of the CDR3 is TGTGCCAGTTCCGGGACAGGGTTCACCGGGGAGCTGTTTTTT.

The chain recombines TRBV5-6 with TRBJ1-5; perhaps TRBD1 as D (6 bases). The CDR3 extends over 15 amino acids. Germline lookup yields CDR1 SGHDT and CDR2 YYEEEE. The V gene lost 4 bases and the J gene lost 6 bases, with 17 bases spanning the gap. The CDR3 coding sequence is TGTGCCAGCAGCCAGGGGTGGGAAGGAGGTCAGCCCCAGCATTTT. Its protein product is CASSQGWEGGQPQHF. The whole variable domain, filled in from reference TRBV5-6 and TRBJ1-5, reads DAGVTQSPTHLIKTRGQQVTLRCSPKSGHDTVSWYQQALGQGPQFIFQYYEEEERQRGNFPDRFSGHQFPNYSSELNVNALLLGDSALYLCASSQGWEGGQPQHFGDGTRLSIL.

V is TRBV5-4 and J is TRBJ2-1; TRBD2 agrees at 11 bases. In germline, CDR1 is SGHNT, CDR2 YYREEE (reference sequence). V was clipped by 4 bases and J by 4 bases; unmatched bases: 4. The CDR3 sequence is 15 residues long. CDR3 DNA sequence: TGTGCCAGCAGCCCGACTAGCGGGACTTACAATGAGCAGTTCTTC. Protein product: CASSPTSGTYNEQFF.

The chain employs TRBV30 and TRBJ2-3, with a tentative D call TRBD1 (6 bases). The germline CDR1 and CDR2 sequences are GTSNPN and SVGIG (reference sequence). The CDR3 runs 14 residues. Trimming pared 0 bases from V and 6 bases from J, leaving 13 bases between. As DNA, the CDR3 is TGTGCCTGGAGTGTAGGGGACACTACGGATACGCAGTATTTT. Amino acid sequence: CAWSVGDTTDTQYF.

This chain links TRBV19 with TRBJ2-7; 11 positions agree with TRBD2. The J segment lost 4 bases and the V segment lost 1 base, leaving 12 bases of the junction unmatched. Per the germline V gene, CDR1 is LNHDA and CDR2 is SQIVND (reference sequence). The CDR3 sequence is 18 residues long. DNA of the CDR3: TGTGCCAGTAGTATAGCCGGCCTTACTAGCGGGGGACCGTACGAGCAGTACTTC. It is translated as CASSIAGLTSGGPYEQYF.

The chain is built from TRBV11-2 and TRBJ2-7; 8 bases match TRBD2. V was clipped by 1 base and J by 0 bases; unmatched bases: 5. CDR1 is SGHAT, CDR2 FQNNGV, per germline. This CDR3 is 16 amino acids long. CDR3 protein: CASSLGSAGASYEQYF. Written as DNA, the CDR3 is TGTGCCAGCAGCTTAGGTTCAGCGGGAGCCTCCTACGAGCAGTACTTC.

This chain links TRBV2 with TRBJ1-5; the D gene is possibly TRBD1 (6 bases). Germline CDR1 and CDR2: SNHLY and FYNNEI. Between the trimmed V and J ends, which lost 3 bases and 4 bases, there was a span of 10 bases. There are 14 residues in the CDR3. The CDR3 DNA follows: TGTGCCAGCAGTGATCAGGACAGTAATCAGCCCCAGCATTTT. Translation: CASSDQDSNQPQHF.

V usage is TRBV15 and J usage is TRBJ2-7; tentatively, D is TRBD1 or TRBD2 (7 bases each). With 1 base removed from V and 5 bases from J, the gap between germline ends came to 18 bases. The germline gives CDR1 LNHNV, CDR2 YYDKDF (reference sequence). The CDR3 is 16 amino acids. CDR3 DNA sequence: TGTGCCACCAGCAGAGCGACGCAGGGGGGGCTTGACGAGCAGTACTTC. Translated: CATSRATQGGLDEQYF.

V and J are TRBV9 and TRBJ2-7; D ambiguous. This CDR3 contains 11 residues. CDR1 and CDR2 from the germline V gene are SGDLS and YYNGEE. V lost 3 bases and J 7 bases, leaving 8 bases between the germline ends. CDR3 region: CASSAPAEQYF. The CDR3 coding sequence is TGTGCCAGCAGCGCCCCCGCTGAGCAGTACTTC.

The gene calls are TRBV6-6 and TRBJ2-1, with D perhaps being TRBD1 or TRBD2 (6 bases each). V was clipped by 5 bases and J by 6 bases, with 11 bases between them. The CDR3 length is 13 residues. Germline V gene sequence: CDR1 MNHNY, CDR2 SVGAGI (reference sequence). CDR3 amino acids: CASSQQGGNEQFF. DNA for the CDR3: TGTGCCAGCAGTCAACAGGGAGGCAATGAGCAGTTCTTC.

The J gene is TRBJ1-1, the V gene TRBV19; a weak D match, TRBD1 (6 bases). Germline-derived CDR1 and CDR2 are LNHDA and SQIVND (reference sequence). With 4 bases removed from V and 6 bases from J, the gap between germline ends came to 12 bases. The CDR3 sequence is 13 residues long. DNA of the CDR3: TGTGCCAGTAGTACAGACAGGCACTCTGAAGCTTTCTTT. Translating it yields CASSTDRHSEAFF. The variable domain in full, with the rest retrieved from reference TRBV19 and TRBJ1-1, is DGGITQSPKYLFRKEGQNVTLSCEQNLNHDAMYWYRQDPGQGLRLIYYSQIVNDFQKGDIAEGYSVSREKKESFPLTVTSAQKNPTAFYLCASSTDRHSEAFFGQGTRLTVV.

As concerns this clone: This sample includes further DNA sequences coding for the same CDR3. This sequence joins TRBV6-5 and TRBJ1-2; possible D gene TRBD1, 6 bases. The CDR3 has 12 residues. Germline V CDR1 and CDR2: MNHEY, SVGAGI. V was cut by 8 bases and J by 2 bases, with 9 bases left in between. CDR3 amino acids: CASSQGNYGYTF. In DNA, the CDR3 is TGTGCCAGCTCCCAGGGGAACTATGGCTACACCTTC.

V gene TRBV9 combines with J gene TRBJ2-7; D uncertain. Germline-derived CDR1 and CDR2 are SGDLS and YYNGEE. With 3 bases removed from V and 5 bases from J, the gap between germline ends came to 15 bases. The length of the CDR3 is 14 residues. DNA for the CDR3: TGTGCCAGCAGCGCTAAGGGTCGGTTCCACGAGCAGTACTTC. It encodes CASSAKGRFHEQYF.

The chain couples TRBV9 to TRBJ1-4, with a tentative D call TRBD1 (6 bases). The CDR3 spans 14 residues. V lost 4 bases and J lost 6, with 13 bases in between. Looked up from germline, CDR1 is SGDLS and CDR2 is YYNGEE. The CDR3 bases are TGTGCCAGCAGCCCAACGGGGGCGTATGAAAAACTGTTTTTT. Translated: CASSPTGAYEKLFF.

Note on this clone: Other DNA sequences in the same sample also yield this CDR3. This chain connects TRBV5-1 to TRBJ2-7, with 9 bases lining up with TRBD1. The CDR3 is 14 residues long. CDR1 and CDR2 (germline): SGHRS, YFSETQ. V lost 4 bases to trimming and J lost 5 bases; unmatched junction nucleotides: 7. The CDR3 reads CASSLGTGGHEQYF. CDR3 DNA sequence: TGCGCCAGCAGCCTAGGTACAGGGGGCCACGAGCAGTACTTC. Full variable domain (outside the CDR3, taken from reference TRBV5-1 and TRBJ2-7): KAGVTQTPRYLIKTRGQQVTLSCSPISGHRSVSWYQQTPGQGLQFLFEYFSETQRNKGNFPGRFSGRQFSNSRSEMNVSTLELGDSALYLCASSLGTGGHEQYFGPGTRLTVT.